One and the same sample provided the 27 T cell receptor beta chains below, sequenced in a study of shared clonotypes between healthy human individuals. The table came from immunoSEQ multiplex PCR; TCRdb's copy has only in-frame clones and leaves some out. The sample lists about 1 million clones, approximately 68% occurring once. The sequencing input was memory CD4+ T cells sorted from blood. Subset in this sample: CD45RA-negative fraction. The receptors come from a man in his late teens or twenties in good health.

Notes on this clone: Other DNA sequences in the sample encode the same CDR3. The chain carries TRBV6-5 and TRBJ1-6; 7 bases align to TRBD1. From germline, CDR1 is MNHEY and CDR2 SVGAGI. The CDR3 runs to 16 residues. V trimming: 4 bases; J trimming: 4 bases; junction bases outside the gene matches: 7. Here the CDR3 reads CASSSRTGSYNSPLHF. CDR3 nucleotides: TGTGCCAGCAGTTCTCGGACAGGTTCTTATAATTCACCCCTCCACTTT.

V usage is TRBV10-3 and J usage is TRBJ1-6; 9 positions match TRBD1. Trimming at V came to 8 bases and at J to 8 bases, leaving 13 bases not matched to a gene. Germline V gene data show CDR1 as ENHRY and CDR2 as SYGVKD. The CDR3 has 16 amino acids. The CDR3 bases are TGTGCCATCTCCCTAGGGACAGGGTCTTCGGATTCACCCCTCCACTTT. Its protein product is CAISLGTGSSDSPLHF.

J is TRBJ1-6 and V is TRBV29-1, with D tentatively TRBD1 (6 bases). The ends were cut back, 5 bases at V and 4 bases at J, with 12 bases in the middle. Germline CDR1 SQVTM, CDR2 ANQGSEA. CDR3 size: 14 residues. The CDR3 spells CSVQRGGYNSPLHF. Here the CDR3 DNA reads TGCAGCGTTCAAAGGGGGGGATATAATTCACCCCTCCACTTT.

The chain is built from TRBV7-6 and TRBJ2-2; perhaps TRBD2 as D (6 bases). The CDR3 loop spans 16 amino acids. Trimming cost V 5 bases and J 5 bases, with 18 bases left between them. Germline V gene sequence: CDR1 SGHVS, CDR2 FNYEAQ. CDR3 loop: CASSPGSRAGTGELFF. CDR3 DNA: TGTGCCAGCAGCCCGGGGAGTCGGGCGGGGACCGGGGAGCTGTTTTTT.

The table lists this clone with a count of one. This likely came from a read error, as a far larger clone is one base away. The rearrangement uses TRBV11-1 and TRBJ2-3, with D uncertain. This CDR3 contains 12 residues. Germline V gene data show CDR1 as SGHAT and CDR2 as FQDESV (reference sequence). Trimming stripped 4 bases from V and 0 bases from J, with 2 bases between. The CDR3 protein is CASSSSTDTQYF. CDR3 nucleotides: TGTGCCAGCAGCTCGAGCACAGATACGCAGTATTTT.

The chain uses TRBV4-3 and TRBJ2-5; D ambiguous. The germline CDR1 and CDR2 sequences are LGHNA and YSLEER. The CDR3 spans 15 residues. The V end was cut by 1 base, the J end by 5 bases, with 14 bases between. CDR3 coding DNA: TGCGCCAGCAGCCAAGGTCTCAGCATTTATGAGACCCAGTACTTC. Its translation is CASSQGLSIYETQYF.

This chain uses TRBV19 with TRBJ1-1; tentatively, D is TRBD1 (5 bases). The CDR3 is 14 residues long. Per the germline V gene, CDR1 is LNHDA and CDR2 is SQIVND (reference sequence). The V end lost 7 bases, the J end lost 5 bases, and 17 bases lay between the germline ends. CDR3: CASMRPGRDTEAFF. The CDR3 DNA reads as TGTGCCAGTATGCGCCCGGGCAGGGATACTGAAGCTTTCTTT.

There are a few counts of this clone. The CDR3 spells CASSQGGRTANEKLFF. As DNA, the CDR3 is TGCGCCAGCAGCCAGGGGGGGAGGACAGCGAATGAAAAACTGTTTTTT. The rearrangement joins TRBV4-1 to TRBJ1-4, with D possibly being TRBD1 (6 bases). This CDR3 has 16 amino acids. The V end was cut by 3 bases, the J end by 5 bases, with 16 bases between. CDR1 and CDR2 from the germline V gene are MGHRA and YSYEKL.

This clone was seen only a few times. The chain recombines TRBV3-2 with TRBJ2-7. TRBV3-2 represents a pseudogene. The CDR3 covers 9 residues. CDR3 bases: TGTGCCAGCAGCCAAGATACCGACTTC. The encoded protein is CASSQDTDF.

V is TRBV29-1 and J is TRBJ1-2; TRBD1 aligns across 7 bases. Germline CDR1 is SQVTM and CDR2 is ANQGSEA. V shed 6 bases, J shed 6 bases, and the junction held 7 bases outside the gene matches. The CDR3 is made up of 12 amino acids. The CDR3 nucleotides are TGCAGCGTGAGGACAGGATATGATGGCTACACCTTC. Its protein product is CSVRTGYDGYTF.

This clone was detected a few times. This chain joins TRBV2 and TRBJ1-5; no firm D call. V was cut by 4 bases and J by 3 bases, with 7 bases left in between. The CDR3 contains 13 residues. Germline-derived CDR1 and CDR2 are SNHLY and FYNNEI. The CDR3 DNA reads TGTGCCAGCAGTGGAGAGACCAATCAGCCCCAGCATTTT. This codes for CASSGETNQPQHF.

Worth noting for this clone: A far bigger clonotype differs at one base, so this is likely a read error. V is TRBV28 and J is TRBJ1-1; D possibly corresponds to TRBD1 (5 bases). This CDR3 has 15 residues. Between the trimmed V and J ends, which lost 4 bases and 1 base, there was a span of 13 bases. Per germline, CDR1 MDHEN and CDR2 SYDVKM. The CDR3 sequence is CASSSPDQGNTEAFF. In DNA form, the CDR3 reads TGTGCCAGCAGTTCCCCCGATCAGGGGAACACTGAAGCTTTCTTT.

The V gene is TRBV6-5, the J gene TRBJ1-2, with 10 nucleotides matching TRBD1. The V and J ends lost 6 bases and 8 bases, in that order; junction bases with no gene match: 6. CDR1 and CDR2 from the germline V gene are MNHEY and SVGAGI. The CDR3 runs to 13 residues. The CDR3 region is CASSATGGRGYTF. CDR3 DNA sequence: TGTGCCAGCAGCGCGACAGGGGGCAGGGGCTACACCTTC.

The rearrangement uses TRBV20-1 and TRBJ1-4; D unclear. V lost 1 base, J lost 12 bases, and 9 bases lay in between. This CDR3 comprises 11 residues. Germline V gene data show CDR1 as DFQATT and CDR2 as SNEGSKA (reference sequence). The DNA of the CDR3 is TGCAGTGCTAGAGTTCACGGGGAACTGTTTTTT. Encoded protein: CSARVHGELFF.

The rearrangement uses TRBV21-1 and TRBJ2-7; the table's TRBD2 call for D was not verified on the DNA. TRBV21-1 is marked as a pseudogene. The CDR3 contains 15 residues. The CDR3 nucleotides read TGTGCCAGCAGCCGCCGAGGCTTCATCTCCTACGAGCAGTACTTC. The encoded protein is CASSRRGFISYEQYF.

This chain connects TRBV4-3 to TRBJ1-2; 7 bases are shared with TRBD1. Trimming took 2 bases from V and 2 from J; bases not matched to a gene: 5. The CDR3 spans 15 residues. CDR1 is LGHNA, CDR2 YSLEER, per germline. For the CDR3, the DNA is TGCGCCAGCAGCCAAAATAGACAGGGAAACTATGGCTACACCTTC. It encodes CASSQNRQGNYGYTF.

The rearrangement links TRBV7-2 to TRBJ2-5, with D maybe TRBD2 (6 bases). Trimming pared 2 bases from V and 7 bases from J, leaving 14 bases between. The germline CDR1 and CDR2 sequences are SGHTA and FQGNSA. The CDR3 has 14 amino acids. As DNA, the CDR3 is TGTGCCAGCAGCTTACAGACGGGAGCTGGGACCCAGTACTTC. Protein product: CASSLQTGAGTQYF.

About this clone itself: This likely stems from a read error, as it lies one base from a far larger clone. Other DNA sequences of this sample code for an identical CDR3. The rearrangement uses TRBV9 and TRBJ2-7, with 8 bases lining up with TRBD1. Germline V gene sequence: CDR1 SGDLS, CDR2 YYNGEE. V lost 4 bases and J lost 2; bases outside the gene matches: 5. The CDR3 covers 14 residues. DNA for the CDR3: TGTGCCAGCAGCCCCAGGACAGGGACCTACGAGCAGTACTTC. Its protein is CASSPRTGTYEQYF.

This clone has a handful of counts. J is TRBJ2-1 and V is TRBV6-6, with a possible D match to TRBD1 (6 bases). Germline CDR1 and CDR2: MNHNY and SVGAGI (reference sequence). Trimming stripped 7 bases from V and 0 bases from J, with 13 bases between. The CDR3 has 15 amino acids. CDR3 loop: CASTWGLSSYNEQFF. CDR3 DNA sequence: TGTGCCAGCACTTGGGGGCTGAGCTCCTACAATGAGCAGTTCTTC.

This clone was counted between two and nine times. The V and J genes are TRBV10-2 and TRBJ2-2, with D possibly being TRBD1 or TRBD2 (6 bases each). Germline V gene lookup returns CDR1 WSHSY and CDR2 SAAADI. Deletions cut 8 bases from V and 5 bases from J, with 18 bases between. The length of the CDR3 is 15 residues. This CDR3 is CASATGRDRTGELFF. CDR3 in DNA: TGCGCCAGCGCAACAGGGCGGGATAGAACCGGGGAGCTGTTTTTT.

This clone has only a few counts. V is TRBV27 and J is TRBJ1-6; a weak D match, TRBD1 (6 bases). V was pared by 5 bases and J by 4 bases, with 12 bases between. The CDR3 is 15 residues long. Germline CDR1 reads MNHEY; CDR2 reads SMNVEV (reference sequence). The CDR3 is CASSPETGYNSPLHF. The DNA for the CDR3 is TGTGCCAGCAGTCCCGAGACAGGATATAATTCACCCCTCCACTTT.

The chain links TRBV11-2 to TRBJ2-2; TRBD2 matches at 10 bases. The CDR3 consists of 15 residues. V lost 5 bases and J lost 1; bases outside the gene matches: 1. CDR1 is SGHAT, CDR2 FQNNGV, per germline. CDR3 in amino acids: CASSPSGRNTGELFF. The CDR3 DNA reads as TGTGCCAGCAGCCCTAGCGGGAGGAACACCGGGGAGCTGTTTTTT.

The chain has TRBV7-9 and TRBJ1-2, with 7 bases identical to TRBD1. V lost 5 bases and J lost 8; bases outside the gene matches: 8. Germline V gives CDR1 SEHNR, CDR2 FQNEAQ (reference sequence). This CDR3 is 13 amino acids long. The CDR3: CASSRTGVGGYTF. DNA for the CDR3: TGTGCCAGCAGCCGGACAGGCGTGGGGGGCTACACCTTC.

The count of this clone is one. The V gene is TRBV7-2, the J gene TRBJ2-7, with 8 bases fitting TRBD2. CDR1 is SGHTA and CDR2 is FQGNSA in the germline V gene. V shed 5 bases and J 3 bases; nucleotides not matched to a gene: 6. The CDR3 totals 14 residues. The CDR3 region is CASSMLAGLYEQYF. The CDR3 nucleotides read TGTGCCAGCAGCATGCTAGCGGGCCTCTACGAGCAGTACTTC.

This clone was seen at least ten times. A junction end diverges from the germline sequence, so it may reflect a read error. The rearrangement joins TRBV7-7 to TRBJ2-1; 8 bases agree with TRBD2. The CDR3 contains 15 residues. CDR1 and CDR2 (germline): SSHAT, FNYEAQ (reference sequence). CDR3 nucleotides: TGTGCTAGCAGCTTAGGGGCTAGCGGGTACAATGAGCAGTTCTTC. Translated, it gives CASSLGASGYNEQFF.

The chain carries TRBV30 and TRBJ2-1; D gene ambiguous. Trimming took 2 bases from V and 1 from J, leaving 9 bases between them. This CDR3 has 14 residues. Germline V gene lookup returns CDR1 GTSNPN and CDR2 SVGIG (reference sequence). CDR3 DNA: TGTGCCTGGAGTCTATGGGGTTCCTACAATGAGCAGTTCTTC. Translation gives CAWSLWGSYNEQFF.

This chain connects TRBV30 to TRBJ1-5; 7 bases match TRBD1. The CDR3 runs 14 residues. Germline V gene data show CDR1 as GTSNPN and CDR2 as SVGIG (reference sequence). The junction had 4 bases not matched to a gene; V was cut back by 2 bases and J by 3 bases. The CDR3 coding sequence is TGTGCCTGGAGTTCGACAGGGCTCAATCAGCCCCAGCATTTT. Translation gives CAWSSTGLNQPQHF.